The sequence of this T cell receptor beta chain was determined in a study of blood T cell repertoires in COVID-19. Study as a whole: The study drew acute and convalescent COVID-19 samples from the United States, Italy and Spain.

The germline V gene encodes CDR1 SGHRS and CDR2 YFSETQ. V was pared by 3 bases and J by 4 bases, with 12 bases of the junction left unmatched. This CDR3 is built from 17 residues. Everyone who took part was roughly 18 to 89 years old, and they came from 20 to 25 US areas. Cohort allocation depended upon clinical history that participants reported. Sequencing was performed with immunoSEQ multiplex PCR; in TCRdb, only in-frame clones are kept and a portion is missing. Here the sample spans roughly 430,000 clones, 88% being singletons. This rearrangement joins TRBV5-1 to TRBJ1-1; TRBD1 matches 10 bases. Sequenced input: PBMCs or T cells enriched from blood (not recorded which). The clonotype originates from a woman in her late teens or twenties who had been exposed to COVID-19. The CDR3 loop reads CASSSGQGEIWGTEAFF. CDR3 bases: TGCGCCAGCAGCTCCGGACAGGGGGAAATTTGGGGCACTGAAGCTTTCTTT. The full variable domain, completed using reference TRBV5-1 and TRBJ1-1, is KAGVTQTPRYLIKTRGQQVTLSCSPISGHRSVSWYQQTPGQGLQFLFEYFSETQRNKGNFPGRFSGRQFSNSRSEMNVSTLELGDSALYLCASSSGQGEIWGTEAFFGQGTRLTVV.